This is a list of T cell receptor beta chains from one sample in a study of T cell responses to AZD1222 COVID-19 vaccine. The table came from immunoSEQ multiplex PCR; TCRdb's copy has only in-frame clones and leaves some out. Of about 160,000 clones in the sample, around 93% were seen once. The sample in question was peripheral blood, obtained on day 0 of AZD1222 vaccination. The receptors stem from an adult in good health. The CDR3 runs from the conserved cysteine through the conserved F or W. Each record gives: CDR3 DNA, CDR3 protein, clone size, V gene, J gene, D gene. D genes are given only for firm matches. Only some rows state a clone size, as once, few, many or a class for expanded clones.

CDR3 DNA: TGCAGTGCAAGGGTGAGGACTGAAGCTTTCTTT
CDR3 protein: CSARVRTEAFF
clone size: once
V gene: TRBV20-1
J gene: TRBJ1-1
D gene: -

CDR3 DNA: TGTGCCAGCAGCAAGACTAGCGGGACTTTCGACGAGCAGTACTTC
CDR3 protein: CASSKTSGTFDEQYF
clone size: -
V gene: TRBV9
J gene: TRBJ2-7
D gene: TRBD2

CDR3 DNA: TGCGCCAGCAGCTTGGGAGGAAGGGCCGGTTGGTATTTT
CDR3 protein: CASSLGGRAGWYF
clone size: once
V gene: TRBV5-1
J gene: TRBJ2-3
D gene: -

CDR3 DNA: TGTGCCAGCAGACCTAAGACGATCGGGTGGGGCTACAATGAGCAGTTCTTC
CDR3 protein: CASRPKTIGWGYNEQFF
clone size: -
V gene: TRBV27
J gene: TRBJ2-1
D gene: -

CDR3 DNA: TGTGCCAGCAGTTATCTCACTGGCTACGAGCAGTACTTC
CDR3 protein: CASSYLTGYEQYF
clone size: once
V gene: TRBV6-6
J gene: TRBJ2-7
D gene: -

CDR3 DNA: TGTGCCAGTAGTACCACAGGTTTCTCTGGGGCCAACGTCCTGACTTTC
CDR3 protein: CASSTTGFSGANVLTF
clone size: -
V gene: TRBV19
J gene: TRBJ2-6
D gene: -

CDR3 DNA: TGTGCCAGCAGCCATGGGGACAGGAGCTCCTACGAGCAGTACTTC
CDR3 protein: CASSHGDRSSYEQYF
clone size: -
V gene: TRBV4-2
J gene: TRBJ2-7
D gene: TRBD1

CDR3 DNA: TGTGCCAGCAGTTTATATAGCCGGGGTGCCGAGCAGTACTTC
CDR3 protein: CASSLYSRGAEQYF
clone size: once
V gene: TRBV27
J gene: TRBJ2-7
D gene: -

CDR3 DNA: TGTGCCAGCAGCCCACAGGGGATTAATTCACCCCTCCACTTT
CDR3 protein: CASSPQGINSPLHF
clone size: -
V gene: TRBV11-2
J gene: TRBJ1-6
D gene: TRBD1

CDR3 DNA: TGTGCCAGTAGTACCCCGGCGGCTAGCGGTTGGAACATTCAGTACTTC
CDR3 protein: CASSTPAASGWNIQYF
clone size: -
V gene: TRBV19
J gene: TRBJ2-4
D gene: TRBD2

CDR3 DNA: TGTGCCAGCAGCTCCTTAGCGGGAGGGCCGGGGGAGCAGTTCTTC
CDR3 protein: CASSSLAGGPGEQFF
clone size: once
V gene: TRBV7-2
J gene: TRBJ2-1
D gene: TRBD2

CDR3 DNA: TGTGCCATCACCGATTCACCACGGATACCCTACGAGCAGTACTTC
CDR3 protein: CAITDSPRIPYEQYF
clone size: once
V gene: TRBV10-3
J gene: TRBJ2-7
D gene: -

CDR3 DNA: TGTGCCAGCATCGGGACTAGCCCATTACTCACAGATACGCAGTATTTT
CDR3 protein: CASIGTSPLLTDTQYF
clone size: -
V gene: TRBV28
J gene: TRBJ2-3
D gene: TRBD2

CDR3 DNA: TGTGCCAGCAGCGACCGTGGTGCTAGCACAGATACGCAGTATTTT
CDR3 protein: CASSDRGASTDTQYF
clone size: -
V gene: TRBV6-5
J gene: TRBJ2-3
D gene: -

CDR3 DNA: TGTGCCAGCAGCGGCGGGGTGGGGGTTTCACCCCTCCACTTT
CDR3 protein: CASSGGVGVSPLHF
clone size: -
V gene: TRBV9
J gene: TRBJ1-6
D gene: -

CDR3 DNA: TGTGCCAGCAGTTACTCATGGACTAGCGAACCCGAGGAGCAGTTCTTC
CDR3 protein: CASSYSWTSEPEEQFF
clone size: -
V gene: TRBV6-5
J gene: TRBJ2-1
D gene: TRBD2

CDR3 DNA: TGTGCCAGCAGTTTACCCGGGAGGATGGATACGCAGTATTTT
CDR3 protein: CASSLPGRMDTQYF
clone size: -
V gene: TRBV27
J gene: TRBJ2-3
D gene: TRBD2